This T cell receptor (beta chain) originates from a study of post-analysis software for immune sequencing data. cDNA libraries of TCR beta carried unique molecular identifiers. One entry per CDR3 protein results from TCRdb running MiXCR on the PCR reads. This table has 160,000 or so distinct CDR3 sequences, 36% appearing once. Sequenced here: blood, sampled after autologous hematopoietic stem cell transplantation. This TCR was recovered from a girl aged 10-17 years with multiple sclerosis.

CDR3 coding DNA: TGTGCCAGCAGTTACGCGACCCTCCAGCGGGAGCGCCTCAACTCCTACGAGCAGTACTTC. Translated, it gives CASSYATLQRERLNSYEQYF. This chain connects TRBV6-2 or TRBV6-3 to TRBJ2-7, with 8 bases fitting TRBD2. J was trimmed by 0 bases and V by 2 bases; bases with no gene match: 18. CDR1 is MNHEY and CDR2 is SVGEGT in the germline V gene. This CDR3 is built from 20 residues.